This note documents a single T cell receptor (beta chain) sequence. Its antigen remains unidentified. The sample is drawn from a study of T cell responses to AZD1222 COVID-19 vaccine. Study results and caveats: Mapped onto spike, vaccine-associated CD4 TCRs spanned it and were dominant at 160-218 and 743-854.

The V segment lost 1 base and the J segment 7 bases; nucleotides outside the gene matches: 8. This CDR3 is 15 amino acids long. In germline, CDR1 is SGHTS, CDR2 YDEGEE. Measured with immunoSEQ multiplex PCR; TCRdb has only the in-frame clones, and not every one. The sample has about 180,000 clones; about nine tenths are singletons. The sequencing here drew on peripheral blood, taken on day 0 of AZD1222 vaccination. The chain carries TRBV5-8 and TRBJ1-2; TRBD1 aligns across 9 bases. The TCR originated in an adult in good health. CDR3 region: CASSLRLQGAGGYTF. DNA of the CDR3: TGTGCCAGCAGCTTGAGATTACAGGGGGCGGGTGGCTACACCTTC.